The clone carrying this T cell receptor (beta chain) was seen a single time. What it recognizes is unknown. Germline CDR1 and CDR2: SGHNT and YYREEE (reference sequence). V lost 3 bases, J lost 2 bases, and 3 bases stayed unmatched. The CDR3 is 14 residues long. This entry belongs to a study of cytomegalovirus exposure and HLA in healthy donors. Findings and limits, study-wide: First-cohort TCR clusters tended to co-occur in the 90 to 150 validation repertoires, a later analysis found. Specificity of a few CMV-associated chains for CMV antigens was verified in vitro.

Sequenced by immunoSEQ multiplex PCR; TCRdb stores in-frame clones only, minus some. The sample yields tens of thousands of clones, over 85% seen once. This TCR was recovered from a young man in good health and CMV-seropositive. The V call is TRBV5-4, the J call TRBJ2-3, with 7 positions matching TRBD2. Sequenced material: PBMCs. CDR3 nucleotides: TGTGCCAGCAGCTCTGGGACTACCACAGATACGCAGTATTTT. This sequence encodes CASSSGTTTDTQYF.